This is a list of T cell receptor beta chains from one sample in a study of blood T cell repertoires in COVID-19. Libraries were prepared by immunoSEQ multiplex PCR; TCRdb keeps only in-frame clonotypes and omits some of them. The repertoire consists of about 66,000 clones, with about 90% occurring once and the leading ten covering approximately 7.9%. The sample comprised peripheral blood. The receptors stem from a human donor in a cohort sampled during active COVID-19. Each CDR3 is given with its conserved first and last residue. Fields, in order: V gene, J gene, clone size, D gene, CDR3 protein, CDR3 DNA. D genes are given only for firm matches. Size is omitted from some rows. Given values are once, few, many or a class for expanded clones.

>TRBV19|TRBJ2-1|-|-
CASSLVGGPPYNEQFF
TGTGCCAGTTCGCTGGTTGGAGGCCCCCCCTACAATGAGCAGTTCTTC
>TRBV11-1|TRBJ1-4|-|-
CASSLSADKHNEKLFF
TGTGCCAGCAGCTTATCGGCCGACAAGCATAATGAAAAACTGTTTTTT
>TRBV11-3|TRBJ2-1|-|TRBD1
CASSAGTGTHNEQFF
TGTGCCAGCAGTGCCGGGACAGGGACCCACAATGAGCAGTTCTTC
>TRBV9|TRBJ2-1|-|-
CASSASLGDYNEQFF
TGTGCCAGCAGCGCCAGCCTAGGGGACTACAATGAGCAGTTCTTC
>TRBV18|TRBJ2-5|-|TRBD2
CASSPSSGSRETQYF
TGTGCCAGCTCACCCAGTAGCGGGAGTAGAGAGACCCAGTACTTC
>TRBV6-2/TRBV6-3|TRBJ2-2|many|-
CASSYGRNTGELFF
TGTGCCAGCAGTTATGGGCGGAACACCGGGGAGCTGTTTTTT
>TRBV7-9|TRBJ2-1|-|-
CASSLPPGSGYNEQFF
TGTGCCAGCAGCTTACCCCCCGGGAGCGGCTACAATGAGCAGTTCTTC
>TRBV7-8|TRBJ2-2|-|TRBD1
CASRDPGGLPGELFF
TGTGCCAGCAGGGATCCAGGGGGTCTCCCCGGGGAGCTGTTTTTT
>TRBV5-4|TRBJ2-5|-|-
CASSLMQGGRRQETQYF
TGTGCCAGCAGCTTGATGCAAGGAGGTCGGAGGCAAGAGACCCAGTACTTC
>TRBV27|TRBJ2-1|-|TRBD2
CASSLIQTSGEYNEQFF
TGTGCCAGCAGTTTAATCCAAACTAGCGGCGAATACAATGAGCAGTTCTTC
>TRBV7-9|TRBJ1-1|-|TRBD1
CASSPDRGRGPEAFF
TGTGCCAGCAGCCCTGACAGGGGGAGAGGCCCTGAAGCTTTCTTT
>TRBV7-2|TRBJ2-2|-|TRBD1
CASSSRDRVVGELFF
TGTGCCAGCAGCTCCCGGGACAGGGTGGTCGGGGAGCTGTTTTTT